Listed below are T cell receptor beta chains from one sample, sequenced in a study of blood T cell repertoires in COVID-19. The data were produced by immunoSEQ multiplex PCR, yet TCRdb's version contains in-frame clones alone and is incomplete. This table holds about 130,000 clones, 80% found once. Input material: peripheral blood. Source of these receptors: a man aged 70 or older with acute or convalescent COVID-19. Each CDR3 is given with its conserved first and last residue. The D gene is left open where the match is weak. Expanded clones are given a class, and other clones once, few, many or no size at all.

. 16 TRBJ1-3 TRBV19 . TGTGCCAGTCGGACAAGTGCCGGGTTCTCTGGAAACACCATATATTTT CASRTSAGFSGNTIYF
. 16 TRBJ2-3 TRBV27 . TGTGCCAGCAGCACCTACCAGACGGACGGGGTAGATACGCAGTATTTT CASSTYQTDGVDTQYF
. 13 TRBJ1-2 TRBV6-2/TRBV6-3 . TGTGCCAGCAGTTACTTCACAGGGAGCGGCTACACCTTC CASSYFTGSGYTF
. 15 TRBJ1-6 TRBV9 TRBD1 TGTGCCAGCAGTCTGTCCCGGGACAGGGGATCACCCCTCCACTTT CASSLSRDRGSPLHF
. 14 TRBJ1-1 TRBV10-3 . TGTGCCATCAGTGATGGGGTCCCGGGGACTGAAGCTTTCTTT CAISDGVPGTEAFF
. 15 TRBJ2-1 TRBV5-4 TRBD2 TGTGCCAGCAGCCCCCGGACTAGCGGGGTTAATGAGCAGTTCTTC CASSPRTSGVNEQFF
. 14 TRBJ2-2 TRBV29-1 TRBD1 TGCAGCGGGAGGGGACAGGGTAACACCGGGGAGCTGTTTTTT CSGRGQGNTGELFF
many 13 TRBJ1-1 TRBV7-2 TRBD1 TGTGCCAGCAGCGCACAGGGGTGGGGACGAGCTTTCTTT CASSAQGWGRAFF
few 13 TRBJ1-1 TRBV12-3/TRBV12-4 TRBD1 TGTGCCAGCAGTTTAGGGCAGGGGGCTGAAGCTTTCTTT CASSLGQGAEAFF
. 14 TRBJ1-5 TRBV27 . TGTGCCAGCAGTTTAGAAGGGGAGGCTCAGCCCCAGCATTTT CASSLEGEAQPQHF
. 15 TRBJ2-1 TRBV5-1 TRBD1 TGCGCCAGCAGCTCTGACAGGGGGCGCCCCAATGAGCAGTTCTTC CASSSDRGRPNEQFF
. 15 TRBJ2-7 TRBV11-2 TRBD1 TGTGCCAGCAGCTTAGGACTGGGACAGGGACACGAGCAGTACTTC CASSLGLGQGHEQYF
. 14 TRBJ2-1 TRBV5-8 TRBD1 TGTGCCAGCAGCCTGACAGGGGTCTACAATGAGCAGTTCTTC CASSLTGVYNEQFF
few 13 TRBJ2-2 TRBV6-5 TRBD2 TGTGCCAGCAGCCGGGAGGGAGGCGGGGAGCTGTTTTTT CASSREGGGELFF
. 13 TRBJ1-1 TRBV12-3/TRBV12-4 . TGTGCCAGCAGTTTTTGGACAGCGAATGAAGCTTTCTTT CASSFWTANEAFF
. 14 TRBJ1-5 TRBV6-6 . TGTGCCAGCAGCCCAGGGGATAGCAATCAGCCCCAGCATTTT CASSPGDSNQPQHF
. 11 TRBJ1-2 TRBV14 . TGTGCCAGCAACAACGGGGGTGGCTACACCTTC CASNNGGGYTF